Below are 10 T cell receptor beta chains sequenced from a single sample in a study of blood T cell repertoires in COVID-19 (dated by TCRdb to about 2020). Receptors were amplified or captured by the immunoSEQ multiplex PCR assay. The table was pulled from immuneACCESS by TCRdb, which kept in-frame rearrangements only. Such tables lose some clones; where checked, under half of the loss comes from unresolved V genes, and the rest has no known cause. Present in this sample are about 190,000 clones, over 75% of which were seen just once. The ten largest clones capture less than 7.5% of the sample. The source material was peripheral blood. Receptors were obtained from a middle-aged woman who had recovered from COVID-19.

The rearrangement links TRBV5-6 to TRBJ2-1; maybe TRBD2 (7 bases). Trimming shortened V by 4 bases and J by 6 bases, and 14 bases separated the two germline ends. Germline V CDR1 and CDR2: SGHDT, YYEEEE. This CDR3 is 14 amino acids long. The CDR3 region is CASSVGGGGNEQFF. The CDR3, as DNA: TGTGCCAGCAGCGTCGGGGGAGGGGGCAATGAGCAGTTCTTC.

The V gene is TRBV10-3, the J gene TRBJ2-5; 7 nucleotides match TRBD2. CDR1 and CDR2 from the germline V gene are ENHRY and SYGVKD. Germline trimming cut 2 bases from V and 5 bases from J; bases unmatched to any gene: 5. The CDR3 runs to 14 residues. CDR3 nucleotide sequence: TGTGCCATCAGTGAGGGAAGGGAGGGGGAGACCCAGTACTTC. This sequence encodes CAISEGREGETQYF.

CDR3 sequence: CSVPRGIGELSTEAFF. The DNA for the CDR3 is TGCAGCGTCCCAAGGGGGATAGGGGAGTTGAGCACTGAAGCTTTCTTT. This chain uses TRBV29-1 with TRBJ1-1, with D perhaps TRBD1 (6 bases). CDR1 SQVTM and CDR2 ANQGSEA come from the germline V gene. V dropped 6 bases and J dropped 4 bases, with 24 bases sitting between them. This CDR3 region has 16 residues.

This rearrangement joins TRBV3-1 (or the pseudogene TRBV3-2) to TRBJ2-5; a possible D gene is TRBD1 (6 bases). Germline V CDR1 and CDR2: LGHDT, YNNKEL (reference sequence). The CDR3 runs to 16 residues. With 4 bases removed from V and 5 bases from J, the gap between germline ends came to 20 bases. CDR3 nucleotides: TGTGCCAGCAGCCCCCAGAACAGGGCTTATCAGGAGACCCAGTACTTC. This codes for CASSPQNRAYQETQYF.

The V call is TRBV3-1 (or the pseudogene TRBV3-2), the J call TRBJ2-5; D possibly corresponds to TRBD1 (6 bases). Trimming stripped 1 base from V and 5 bases from J, with 8 bases between. The CDR3 has 13 amino acids. Germline loops: CDR1 LGHDT, CDR2 YNNKEL (reference sequence). The CDR3, as DNA: TGTGCCAGCAGCCAAGTTCAGGGGGAGACCCAGTACTTC. Its protein product is CASSQVQGETQYF.

The chain combines TRBV3-1 (or the pseudogene TRBV3-2) with TRBJ2-2, with a possible D match to TRBD2 (5 bases). The CDR3 is made up of 15 amino acids. The ends were cut back, 4 bases at V and 0 bases at J, with 9 bases in the middle. In germline, CDR1 is LGHDT, CDR2 YNNKEL (reference sequence). CDR3 sequence (DNA): TGTGCCAGCAGCCCCCCGCGGGCGAACACCGGGGAGCTGTTTTTT. Its translation is CASSPPRANTGELFF.

Written as DNA, the CDR3 is TGTGCCAGTAGTACCGACAGTGATTCCGCCGGCTACACCTTC. Its translation: CASSTDSDSAGYTF. The rearrangement links TRBV19 to TRBJ1-2, with a possible D match to TRBD1 (5 bases). Germline-derived CDR1 and CDR2 are LNHDA and SQIVND (reference sequence). The CDR3 spans 14 residues. V was cut by 4 bases and J by 8 bases, with 17 bases left in between.

The chain uses TRBV19 and TRBJ2-7, with 8 positions matching TRBD2. This CDR3 region has 14 residues. Germline CDR1 is LNHDA and CDR2 is SQIVND (reference sequence). The junction had 6 bases not matched to a gene; V was cut back by 6 bases and J by 2 bases. CDR3 sequence reads: CASSPSGGAYEQYF. The CDR3 coding sequence is TGTGCCAGTAGCCCTTCGGGGGGGGCCTACGAGCAGTACTTC. The full variable domain, rest sourced from reference TRBV19 and TRBJ2-7, is DGGITQSPKYLFRKEGQNVTLSCEQNLNHDAMYWYRQDPGQGLRLIYYSQIVNDFQKGDIAEGYSVSREKKESFPLTVTSAQKNPTAFYLCASSPSGGAYEQYFGPGTRLTVT.

The chain combines TRBV2 with TRBJ2-7, with 8 bases aligning to TRBD2. This CDR3 region has 13 residues. Looked up from germline, CDR1 is SNHLY and CDR2 is FYNNEI. Unmatched junction bases numbered 10, after V lost 9 bases and J lost 6 bases. DNA of the CDR3: TGTGCCAGTCAAGAGGAGCGGGAGCTCGAGCAGTACTTC. Its protein product is CASQEERELEQYF.

The rearrangement links TRBV5-8 to TRBJ2-6, with D perhaps TRBD2 (6 bases). V was shortened by 0 bases and J by 4 bases, with 8 bases between the two germline ends. Germline lookup yields CDR1 SGHTS and CDR2 YDEGEE. This CDR3 has 15 amino acids. CDR3 sequence reads: CASSLAGAGANVLTF. For the CDR3, the DNA is TGTGCCAGCAGCTTGGCGGGAGCGGGGGCCAACGTCCTGACTTTC.